The rows below give T cell receptor beta chains drawn from one sample of a study of cytomegalovirus exposure and HLA in healthy donors. Produced via immunoSEQ multiplex PCR; TCRdb's table is partial and in-frame only. Here the sample spans over 75,000 clones, 80% to 90% being singletons. The source material was PBMCs. All receptors come from a woman aged 18-29 years in good health and CMV-seropositive. Each CDR3 is given with its conserved first and last residue. A D gene is named only where the DNA matches it firmly. The size field is filled for only some rows; it gives once, few, many or a size class.

V gene,D gene,J gene,clone size,CDR3 protein,CDR3 DNA
TRBV6-1,NA,TRBJ2-7,NA,CASSEATLRYEQYF,TGTGCCAGCAGTGAAGCCACCCTCAGATACGAGCAGTACTTC
TRBV28,NA,TRBJ1-1,NA,CASSLSMIGLKNTEAFF,TGTGCCAGCAGTTTATCCATGATCGGACTTAAGAACACTGAAGCTTTCTTT
TRBV13,TRBD2,TRBJ2-7,NA,CASSSHTSGRFSEQYF,TGTGCCAGCAGCTCCCACACTAGCGGGAGATTCAGCGAGCAGTACTTC
TRBV25-1,TRBD1,TRBJ2-2,few,CASSEYRPGQGGTGELFF,TGTGCCAGCAGTGAATATAGGCCGGGACAGGGAGGCACCGGGGAGCTGTTTTTT
TRBV6-1,TRBD1,TRBJ2-1,NA,CASGTGAWDEQFF,TGTGCCAGCGGGACAGGGGCATGGGATGAGCAGTTCTTC
TRBV2,TRBD1,TRBJ2-3,NA,CASNKDRKGDTQYF,TGTGCCAGCAACAAGGACAGGAAAGGGGATACGCAGTATTTT
TRBV5-1,TRBD2,TRBJ2-3,NA,CASSLAGTDTQYF,TGCGCCAGCAGCCTAGCGGGCACAGATACGCAGTATTTT
TRBV2,NA,TRBJ2-2,NA,CASRKDRNTGELFF,TGTGCCAGCAGGAAGGACAGGAACACCGGGGAGCTGTTTTTT
TRBV27,TRBD1,TRBJ1-2,NA,CASTYNEGTGRLYGYTF,TGTGCCAGCACCTATAATGAGGGGACAGGCCGACTCTATGGCTACACCTTC
TRBV19,TRBD2,TRBJ2-1,NA,CASSTGLAGTNEQFF,TGTGCCAGTAGTACTGGACTAGCGGGAACGAATGAGCAGTTCTTC